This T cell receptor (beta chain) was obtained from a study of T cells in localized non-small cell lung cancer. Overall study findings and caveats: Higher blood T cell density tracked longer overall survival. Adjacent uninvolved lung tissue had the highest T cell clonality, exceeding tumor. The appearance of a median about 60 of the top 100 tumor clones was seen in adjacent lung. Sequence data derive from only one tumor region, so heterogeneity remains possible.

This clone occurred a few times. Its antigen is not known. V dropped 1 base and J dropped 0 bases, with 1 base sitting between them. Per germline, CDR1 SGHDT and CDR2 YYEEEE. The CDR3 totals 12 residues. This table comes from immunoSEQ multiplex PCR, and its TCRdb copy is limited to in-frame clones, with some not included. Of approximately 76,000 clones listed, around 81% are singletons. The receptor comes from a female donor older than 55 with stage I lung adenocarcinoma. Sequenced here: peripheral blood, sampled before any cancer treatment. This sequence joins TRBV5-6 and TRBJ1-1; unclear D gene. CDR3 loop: CASSLLNTEAFF. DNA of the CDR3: TGTGCCAGCAGCTTGTTGAACACTGAAGCTTTCTTT. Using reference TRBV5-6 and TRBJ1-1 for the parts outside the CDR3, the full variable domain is DAGVTQSPTHLIKTRGQQVTLRCSPKSGHDTVSWYQQALGQGPQFIFQYYEEEERQRGNFPDRFSGHQFPNYSSELNVNALLLGDSALYLCASSLLNTEAFFGQGTRLTVV.